Listed here are 5 T cell receptor beta chains from one sample, sequenced in a study of radiation and T cells in renal cell carcinoma. The time point: blood 2 weeks post-SBRT. As for treatment: 15 Gy SBRT to primary tumor, nephrectomy 4 weeks later. Some clones are missing from TCRdb's copy, which holds only in-frame ones; the method was immunoSEQ multiplex PCR. Here the sample spans more than 150,000 clones, roughly 86% being singletons. The sample in question was blood, obtained from a patient whose treatment included radiotherapy and nephrectomy. Source of these receptors: a woman in her 50s with renal cell carcinoma.

The rearrangement uses TRBV5-8 and TRBJ1-2; D is perhaps TRBD1 (6 bases). Germline V gene data show CDR1 as SGHTS and CDR2 as YDEGEE. The CDR3 covers 13 residues. Between the trimmed V and J ends, which lost 5 bases and 4 bases, there was a span of 12 bases. DNA for the CDR3: TGTGCCAGCAGTCCGGACAGCCTCTATGGCTACACCTTC. It translates to CASSPDSLYGYTF.

This chain connects TRBV28 to TRBJ2-7, with 8 bases lining up with TRBD1. CDR3 length: 14 residues. Trimming removed 10 bases from V and 0 bases from J; junction bases left unmatched: 8. Per germline, CDR1 MDHEN and CDR2 SYDVKM. The CDR3 nucleotides are TGTGCCACCGACTCCGGGACAGGCTCCTACGAGCAGTACTTC. Its protein is CATDSGTGSYEQYF.

The chain carries TRBV5-8 and TRBJ1-2; D gene unclear. The CDR3 runs 12 residues. CDR1 is SGHTS and CDR2 is YDEGEE in the germline V gene. The V and J ends lost 2 bases and 8 bases respectively, with 10 bases between them. This CDR3 reads CASSFGVRGYTF. CDR3 nucleotides: TGTGCCAGCAGCTTTGGCGTGCGGGGCTACACCTTC.

This rearrangement joins TRBV29-1 to TRBJ1-2; no definite D call. The CDR3 spans 12 residues. V lost 2 bases and J 8 bases, leaving 12 bases between the germline ends. Per the germline V gene, CDR1 is SQVTM and CDR2 is ANQGSEA. The CDR3 DNA sequence: TGCAGCGTTGAATTCAGGTCTGAGGGCTACACCTTC. Its protein is CSVEFRSEGYTF.

The chain combines TRBV9 with TRBJ2-5; 7 bases align to TRBD1. This CDR3 is built from 13 residues. The ends lost 0 bases at V and 4 bases at J; junction bases unmatched: 0. From germline, CDR1 is SGDLS and CDR2 YYNGEE. The CDR3: CASSVAGGETQYF. In nucleotides, the CDR3 is TGTGCCAGCAGCGTAGCAGGGGGAGAGACCCAGTACTTC.